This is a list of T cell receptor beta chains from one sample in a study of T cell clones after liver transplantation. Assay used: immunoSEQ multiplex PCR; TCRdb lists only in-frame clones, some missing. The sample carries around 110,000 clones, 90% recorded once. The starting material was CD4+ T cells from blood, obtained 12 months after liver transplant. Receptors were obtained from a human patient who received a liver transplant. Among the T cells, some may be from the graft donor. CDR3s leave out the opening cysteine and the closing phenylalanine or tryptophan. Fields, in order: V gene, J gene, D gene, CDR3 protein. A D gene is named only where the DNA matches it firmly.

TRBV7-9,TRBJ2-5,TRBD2,ASSFTGGIETQY
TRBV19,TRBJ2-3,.,ASSTPLATGRTDTQY
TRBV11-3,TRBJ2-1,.,ASSLEKRSWRGNEQF
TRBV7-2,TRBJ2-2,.,ASSLKLGADTGELF
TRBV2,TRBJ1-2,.,ASRGGQLYGYT
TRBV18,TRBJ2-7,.,ASSPREYEQY
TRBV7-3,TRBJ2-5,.,ASRRTGMAQY
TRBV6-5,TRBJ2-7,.,ASSYLDEQY
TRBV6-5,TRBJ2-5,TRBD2,ASSYSASGIETQY
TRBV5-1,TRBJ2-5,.,ASSLLTQETQY
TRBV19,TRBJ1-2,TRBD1,ASSIGVGTGYGYT
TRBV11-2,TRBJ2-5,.,ASSLVSSEPY
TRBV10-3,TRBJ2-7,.,AISEVSEAYEQY
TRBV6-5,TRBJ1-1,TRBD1,ASSRDRDNTEAF
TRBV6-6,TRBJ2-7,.,ASSRDLTTYEQY
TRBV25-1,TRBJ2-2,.,ASSRGSLNTGELF
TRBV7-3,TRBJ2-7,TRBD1,ASSSRQGTEQY
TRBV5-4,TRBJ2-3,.,ASTTPRSDTQY
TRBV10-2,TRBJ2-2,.,ASYEGPYTGELF
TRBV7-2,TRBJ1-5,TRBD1,ASSLGTGNNQPQH
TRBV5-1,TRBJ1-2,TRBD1,ASSADQGQLGHTLGGYT
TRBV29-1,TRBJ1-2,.,SVESTGPLSSGYT
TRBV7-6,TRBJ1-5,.,ASSLGTDPMSAQH
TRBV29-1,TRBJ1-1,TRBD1,SVARQGAAEAF
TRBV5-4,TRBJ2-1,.,ASRIQQPGDNEQF
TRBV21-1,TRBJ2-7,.,ASSKEGYEQY
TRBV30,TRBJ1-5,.,AWSVSGDQPQH
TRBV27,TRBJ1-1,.,ASRTGRNTEAF
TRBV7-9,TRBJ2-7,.,ASSLSLRDMSYEQY
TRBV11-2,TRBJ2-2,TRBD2,ASSSGLAGTGELF
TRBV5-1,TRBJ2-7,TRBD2,ASSGGTSTYEQY
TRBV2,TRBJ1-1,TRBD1,ASRPSTGVNEAF
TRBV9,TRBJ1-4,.,ASSPQVSNEKLF
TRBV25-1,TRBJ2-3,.,ASSMPGSTGTDTQY
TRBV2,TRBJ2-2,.,ASSVYGPGTGELF
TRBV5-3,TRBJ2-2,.,ARDRTDEVADTGELF
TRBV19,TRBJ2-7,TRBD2,ASSMREAGGAYEQY
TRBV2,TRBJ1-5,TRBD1,ASSEGQGEQPQH
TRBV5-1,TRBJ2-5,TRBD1,ASSSGTGKQETQY
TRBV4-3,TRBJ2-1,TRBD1,ASSHLGQGYNEQF
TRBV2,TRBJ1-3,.,ASSYTLPGNTIY
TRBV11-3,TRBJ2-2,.,ASSLRTDGVGTGELF
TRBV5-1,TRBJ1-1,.,ASSLGGPPNTEAF
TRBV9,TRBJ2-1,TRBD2,ASSVAPGGGRALSSYNEQF
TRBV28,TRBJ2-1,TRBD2,ASRASGRDEQF
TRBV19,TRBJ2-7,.,ASSIGGRGPYEQY
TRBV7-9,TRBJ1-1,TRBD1,ASSDDRGPAEAF
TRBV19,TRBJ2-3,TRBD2,ASSLGGRAADTQY
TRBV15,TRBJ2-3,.,ATSRDYDTQY
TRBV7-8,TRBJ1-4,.,ASSLVAGREKLF
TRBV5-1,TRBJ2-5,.,ASSAGPTQETQY
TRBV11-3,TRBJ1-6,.,ASSLVDNNSPLH
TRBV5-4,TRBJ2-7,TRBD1,ASSLSRDRGSRGDEQY
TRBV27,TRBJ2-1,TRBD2,ASSPEGSGGPYNEQF
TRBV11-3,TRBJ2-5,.,ASGTSSQETQY
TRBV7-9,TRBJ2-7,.,ASSLARLEEQY
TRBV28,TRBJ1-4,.,ASTQTYREKLF
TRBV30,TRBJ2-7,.,AWSDIYEQY
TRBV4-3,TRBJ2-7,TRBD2,ASSQEVSGPAGSSYEQY